Included here is one TCR beta chain sequence, with context. Its antigen is as yet unknown. Trimming took 0 bases from V and 1 from J, leaving 16 bases between them. This CDR3 comprises 17 residues. Germline V gene data show CDR1 as SGHVS and CDR2 as FQNEAQ. The data belong to a study of a mutant IDH1 vaccine in newly diagnosed glioma. Overall study: Patients were pretreated with radiotherapy, temozolomide, or both, mostly both.

Time point given: week 23, last vaccination. Vaccinated patients received 300 ug of mutant IDH1 20-mer peptide per dose, with topical imiquimod. The method was immunoSEQ multiplex PCR; TCRdb's version includes in-frame clones alone and lacks a portion of them. Seen here are 45,000 to 65,000 clones, about 81% observed once, and the top ten hold about 8.8%. This sequence joins TRBV7-8 and TRBJ2-7; the D gene is possibly TRBD1 (6 bases). The source material was PBMCs, sampled from a glioma patient whose treatment included an IDH1 peptide vaccine. The receptor's source is a woman aged 40 to 49 with glioma. Some clones in this sample may be carry-over from other donors' samples. CDR3 residues: CASSLAPGQILSYEQYF. CDR3 DNA: TGTGCCAGCAGCTTAGCGCCGGGACAAATCCTATCCTACGAGCAGTACTTC.